This T cell receptor beta chain came from a study of monozygotic twins with cystic fibrosis. Assay used: immunoSEQ multiplex PCR; TCRdb lists only in-frame clones, some missing. The sample has some 21,000 clones, roughly nine tenths seen once; the top ten hold roughly 1.4%. This receptor was identified in a girl between 2 and 10 years old with cystic fibrosis. Source material: blood.

CDR3 DNA sequence: TGTGCCAGCAGCCGCGGGGACAGAGCCTACGAGCAGTACTTC. This gives the protein CASSRGDRAYEQYF. The V call is TRBV28, the J call TRBJ2-7, with a possible D match to TRBD1 (7 bases). Germline lookup yields CDR1 MDHEN and CDR2 SYDVKM. The CDR3 spans 14 residues. The V end lost 6 bases, the J end lost 2 bases, and 14 bases lay between the germline ends.